This T cell receptor beta chain is from a study of blood T cell repertoires in COVID-19. Sequenced by immunoSEQ multiplex PCR; TCRdb stores in-frame clones only, minus some. The sample shows some 300,000 clones, around nine tenths of them seen only once. Germline V gene sequence: CDR1 SGHRS, CDR2 YFSETQ. V was pared by 6 bases and J by 3 bases, with 5 bases of the junction left unmatched. The CDR3 consists of 13 residues. This TCR came from a woman between 45 and 65 years old who had been exposed to COVID-19. The V call is TRBV5-1, the J call TRBJ1-2, with 7 bases matching TRBD1. The sequenced sample consisted of PBMCs or T cells enriched from blood (not recorded which). As DNA, the CDR3 is TGCGCCAGCACCCCACAGGGGCACTATGGCTACACCTTC. Amino acid sequence: CASTPQGHYGYTF.